This T cell receptor (beta chain) was retrieved from a study of CD8 T cells in ankylosing spondylitis. This clonotype was seen more than once but under ten times. Quantitative molecular-barcoded 5'-RACE generated the TCR beta libraries. TCRdb re-derived calls from the 5' RACE reads in MiXCR, one entry per CDR3 protein. The sample holds 230,000 or so distinct CDR3 sequences, 20% to 30% seen once. V was cut by 6 bases and J by 0 bases, with 18 bases left in between. The CDR3 is made up of 15 amino acids. Germline V gene data show CDR1 as DFQATT and CDR2 as SNEGSKA (reference sequence). The source material was blood, either unsorted or a sorted T cell fraction (not recorded which). The TCR originated in a male donor with ankylosing spondylitis or in good health (not recorded which). This chain uses TRBV20-1 with TRBJ2-7; the D call may be TRBD1 or TRBD2 (7 bases each). The CDR3 reads CSASRGGTYSYEQYF. The CDR3 DNA follows: TGCAGTGCCTCCAGGGGGGGGACTTACTCCTACGAGCAGTACTTC.